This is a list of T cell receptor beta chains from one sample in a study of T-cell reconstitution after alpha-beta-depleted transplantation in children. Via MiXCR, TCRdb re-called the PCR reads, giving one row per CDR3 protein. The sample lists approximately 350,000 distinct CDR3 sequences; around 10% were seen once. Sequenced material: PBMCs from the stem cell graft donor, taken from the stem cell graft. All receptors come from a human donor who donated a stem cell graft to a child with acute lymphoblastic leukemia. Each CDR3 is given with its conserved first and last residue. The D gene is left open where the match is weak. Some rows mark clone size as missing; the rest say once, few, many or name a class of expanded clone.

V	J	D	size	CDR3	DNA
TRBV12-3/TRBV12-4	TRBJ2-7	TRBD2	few	CASSVSGNQYEQYF	TGTGCCAGCAGTGTGAGCGGGAACCAGTACGAGCAGTACTTC
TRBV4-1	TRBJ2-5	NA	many	CASSQVSGEETQYF	TGCGCCAGCAGCCAAGTTTCGGGGGAGGAGACCCAGTACTTC
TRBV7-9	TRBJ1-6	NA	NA	CASSSDSRNSPLHF	TGTGCCAGCAGCTCGGACAGTAGAAATTCACCCCTCCACTTT
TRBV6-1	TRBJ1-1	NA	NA	CASSDQPGRPNTEAFF	TGTGCCAGCAGTGATCAGCCGGGACGGCCGAACACTGAAGCTTTCTTT
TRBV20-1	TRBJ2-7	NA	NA	CSASGLFENSYEQYF	TGCAGTGCTAGTGGGCTATTCGAAAACTCCTACGAGCAGTACTTC
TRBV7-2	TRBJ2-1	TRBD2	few	CASSGQTSGRSYNEQFF	TGTGCCAGCAGCGGGCAGACTAGCGGGCGGTCCTACAATGAGCAGTTCTTC
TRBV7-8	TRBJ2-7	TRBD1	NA	CASSRTGSTYEQYF	TGTGCCAGCAGCCGGACAGGGTCCACCTACGAGCAGTACTTC
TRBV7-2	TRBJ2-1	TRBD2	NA	CASSPDPTSGTYNEQFF	TGTGCCAGCAGCCCCGACCCTACTAGCGGGACCTACAATGAGCAGTTCTTC
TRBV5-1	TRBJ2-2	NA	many	CASSLELATGELFF	TGCGCCAGCAGCTTGGAGCTGGCAACCGGGGAGCTGTTTTTT
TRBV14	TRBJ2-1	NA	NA	CASSQVARMAYNEQFF	TGTGCCAGCAGCCAAGTGGCCCGCATGGCCTACAATGAGCAGTTCTTC
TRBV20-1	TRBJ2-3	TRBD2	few	CSARDLRGSGITDTQYF	TGCAGTGCTAGAGATCTCCGGGGTAGCGGGATTACAGATACGCAGTATTTT
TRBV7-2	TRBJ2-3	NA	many	CASSPTLWGTQYF	TGTGCCAGCAGCCCCACACTTTGGGGTACGCAGTATTTT
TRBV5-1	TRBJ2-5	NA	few	CASSSHRGAGETQYF	TGCGCCAGCAGCTCGCATCGGGGGGCAGGGGAGACCCAGTACTTC
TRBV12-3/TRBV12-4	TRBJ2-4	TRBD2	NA	CASRQLAGGLNIQYF	TGTGCCAGCAGACAACTAGCGGGAGGATTAAACATTCAGTACTTC
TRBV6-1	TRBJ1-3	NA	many	CASSRTQGSTIYF	TGTGCCAGCAGCCGAACACAGGGATCGACCATATATTTT
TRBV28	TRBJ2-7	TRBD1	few	CASSWGTGAYEQYF	TGTGCCAGCAGTTGGGGGACAGGGGCCTACGAGCAGTACTTC
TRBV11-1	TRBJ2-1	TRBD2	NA	CASTRRNTGRAPLRDEQFF	TGTGCCAGCACCCGCAGGAATACTGGGAGGGCCCCCCTGAGGGATGAGCAGTTCTTC